Listed below are T cell receptor beta chains from one sample, sequenced in a study of identical twins. Via MiXCR, TCRdb re-called the 5' RACE reads, giving one row per CDR3 protein. Counted here are hundreds of thousands of distinct CDR3 sequences, roughly an eighth occurring once; the ten biggest clones make up about 1.5%. These data also featured in a second study, about yellow fever vaccine responses in identical twins.

Sequenced material: PBMCs. All receptors come from a woman between 18 and 29 years old in good health. Both conserved end residues are part of each CDR3. D genes are given only for firm matches. Not all rows give a size; the values are once, few, many and, for expanded clones, a class.

v_gene	j_gene	d_gene	len	abundance	CDR3nt	CDR3aa
TRBV20-1	TRBJ1-5	NA	16	NA	TGCAGTGCTAGGGGGGCAGAGAGTAATAGCAATCAGCCCCAGCATTTT	CSARGAESNSNQPQHF
TRBV12-3/TRBV12-4	TRBJ1-2	NA	13	many	TGTGCCAGCAGTTTAGTCAGGGTGGATGGCTACACCTTC	CASSLVRVDGYTF
TRBV5-1	TRBJ2-5	TRBD2	17	NA	TGCGCCAGCGGACAGGGGCACCTAGCGGGGGGGCTGAAGACCCAGTACTTC	CASGQGHLAGGLKTQYF
TRBV9	TRBJ2-6	NA	18	many	TGTGCCAGCAGCGTAGCGTTCGCCGCGGGCTCTGGGGCCAACGTCCTGACTTTC	CASSVAFAAGSGANVLTF
TRBV28	TRBJ2-2	NA	14	few	TGTGCCAGCAGTTTAACGGGGGCGAGCGGGGAGCTGTTTTTT	CASSLTGASGELFF
TRBV7-9	TRBJ2-2	NA	14	few	TGTGCCAGCAGCTTAGGAGGGTCACGCGGGGAGCTGTTTTTT	CASSLGGSRGELFF
TRBV7-9	TRBJ1-2	TRBD1	13	once	TGTGCCAGCGACGCCGGGACAGCCACGGGCTACACCTTC	CASDAGTATGYTF
TRBV28	TRBJ2-3	NA	15	few	TGTGCCAGCAGTACCCCCCCGAGACGCAAAGATACGCAGTATTTT	CASSTPPRRKDTQYF
TRBV7-9	TRBJ2-3	NA	16	few	TGTGCCAGCAGCCCGCAGACCACTGTGGGCTCAGATACGCAGTATTTT	CASSPQTTVGSDTQYF
TRBV24-1	TRBJ2-1	TRBD2	17	few	TGTGCCACCAGTGACGAAGGGACTAGCGGGAGCTACAATGAGCAGTTCTTC	CATSDEGTSGSYNEQFF
TRBV20-1	TRBJ2-1	TRBD2	14	NA	TGCAGTGCTAGCGGGAGGATTACCCACAATGAGCAGTTCTTC	CSASGRITHNEQFF
TRBV20-1	TRBJ2-7	TRBD2	15	NA	TGCAGTGCTAGACCAATAAGGGGCGGGAGCGACGAGCAGTACTTC	CSARPIRGGSDEQYF
TRBV27	TRBJ2-6	NA	15	many	TGTGCCAGCAGTCCGAGTGGAGCTGGGGCCAACGTCCTGACTTTC	CASSPSGAGANVLTF
TRBV12-3/TRBV12-4	TRBJ1-1	NA	13	few	TGTGCCAGCAGTTTTCGACCTAACACTGAAGCTTTCTTT	CASSFRPNTEAFF
TRBV18	TRBJ2-7	NA	14	NA	TGTGCCAGCTCACCACCCCCAGATTCCTACGAGCAGTACTTC	CASSPPPDSYEQYF
TRBV6-1	TRBJ1-2	NA	13	few	TGTGCCAGCAGTCAGGCCGGGGGCTATGGCTACACCTTC	CASSQAGGYGYTF
TRBV7-8	TRBJ2-2	TRBD2	16	NA	TGTGCCAGCAGCTTAGTGGGACTAGCACCCACCGGGGAGCTGTTTTTT	CASSLVGLAPTGELFF
TRBV20-1	TRBJ2-1	NA	15	NA	TGCAGTGCTTTCCCCCTAAGCGGGCTAAACAATGAGCAGTTCTTC	CSAFPLSGLNNEQFF
TRBV27	TRBJ2-7	TRBD1	16	few	TGTGCCAGCTCCCCCAGGTTAGGGACAGAAATGTACGAGCAGTACTTC	CASSPRLGTEMYEQYF
TRBV5-5	TRBJ1-1	NA	16	NA	TGTGCCAGCAGCTACTTCGCGGGACACATGAACACTGAAGCTTTCTTT	CASSYFAGHMNTEAFF
TRBV4-1	TRBJ2-3	NA	16	NA	TGCGCCAGCAGCCAAGAAAGTCTCGGGACGGTAGATACGCAGTATTTT	CASSQESLGTVDTQYF
TRBV4-1	TRBJ2-2	TRBD2	17	NA	TGCGCCAGCAGCCCTCACTCTAGCGGGAGGGAATCCGGGGAGCTGTTTTTT	CASSPHSSGRESGELFF
TRBV20-1	TRBJ2-2	TRBD1	16	few	TGCAGTGCTAGTGAGGGGGACAGGGGGTACACCGGGGAGCTGTTTTTT	CSASEGDRGYTGELFF
TRBV6-5	TRBJ1-1	TRBD1	12	few	TGTGCCACCGGACAGGGTCTCGCTGAAGTTTTCTTT	CATGQGLAEVFF
TRBV29-1	TRBJ2-5	TRBD2	16	many	TGCAGCGTAGGTAGCGGGAGGGCGTCCATGAGGGAGACCCAGTACTTC	CSVGSGRASMRETQYF
TRBV7-9	TRBJ1-4	TRBD1	15	NA	TGTGCCAGCACCTCAGCAGGGGGCGTCCGTGAAAAACTGTTTTTT	CASTSAGGVREKLFF
TRBV5-4	TRBJ2-1	NA	19	many	TGTGCCAGCAGCTCGTTAACACTTCTTAGCGTAAACTCCTACAATGAGCAGTTCTTC	CASSSLTLLSVNSYNEQFF
TRBV29-1	TRBJ2-7	TRBD2	16	many	TGCAGCGTCGAGGGGACTAGCGGGAGGAGTCCCTACGAGCAGTACTTC	CSVEGTSGRSPYEQYF
TRBV20-1	TRBJ2-7	NA	14	NA	TGCAGTGCTAGGAGGGCCACACGCTCCTACGAGCAGTACTTC	CSARRATRSYEQYF
TRBV18	TRBJ2-3	NA	13	few	TGTGCCAGCTCACCGGACGGGCCAGATACGCAGTATTTT	CASSPDGPDTQYF
TRBV4-1	TRBJ2-5	NA	15	NA	TGCGCCAATCACACCCAAGGCAAGGATCAAGAGACCCAGTACTTC	CANHTQGKDQETQYF
TRBV18	TRBJ2-5	NA	14	few	TGTGCCAGCTCACCTGGGATAACCCAAGAGACCCAGTACTTC	CASSPGITQETQYF
TRBV12-3/TRBV12-4	TRBJ2-3	NA	15	few	TGTGCCAGCAGCCCCAGACACCCACACACAGATACGCAGTATTTT	CASSPRHPHTDTQYF
TRBV29-1	TRBJ1-1	TRBD1	14	few	TGCAGCGTTGAGGAGCCCAGGGGGGGTACTGAAGCTTTCTTT	CSVEEPRGGTEAFF
TRBV12-3/TRBV12-4	TRBJ2-2	NA	16	once	TGTGCCAGCACCCAGGGTGGGGGCAGGGACACCGGGGAGCTGTTTTTT	CASTQGGGRDTGELFF
TRBV20-1	TRBJ1-1	NA	13	few	TGCAGTGCTACCCCGAACACCCTCACTGAAGCTTTCTTT	CSATPNTLTEAFF
TRBV7-8	TRBJ2-2	TRBD2	14	NA	TGTGCCAGCACCATAGCGGGAAGTACCGGGGAGCTGTTTTTT	CASTIAGSTGELFF
TRBV15	TRBJ2-1	TRBD1	16	many	TGTGCCACCAGCAGAGATGGACAGGGGCCCTACAATGAGCAGTTCTTC	CATSRDGQGPYNEQFF
TRBV11-2	TRBJ1-2	NA	13	NA	TGTGCCAGCAGCACAGGGCTTCGGTATGGCTACACCTTC	CASSTGLRYGYTF
TRBV20-1	TRBJ2-1	TRBD2	15	NA	TGCAGTGCCCTCTCTACTAGCGGAGCCTACAATGAGCAGTTCTTC	CSALSTSGAYNEQFF
TRBV5-1	TRBJ2-5	NA	15	NA	TGCGCCAGCAGCTTGGCAGACACACTCCAAGAGACCCAGTACTTC	CASSLADTLQETQYF
TRBV29-1	TRBJ1-4	NA	14	many	TGCAGCGTTAGTACGAACAGCCCAAATGAAAAACTGTTTTTT	CSVSTNSPNEKLFF
TRBV7-6	TRBJ1-5	TRBD1	16	few	TGTGCCAGCAGCCCACTCGGGACAGGGGACGGTCAGCCCCAGCATTTT	CASSPLGTGDGQPQHF
TRBV12-3/TRBV12-4	TRBJ2-5	NA	17	many	TGTGCCAGCAGTCAATACCTTCGACGGGGCGTGGGAGAGACCCAGTACTTC	CASSQYLRRGVGETQYF
TRBV20-1	TRBJ1-1	TRBD1	14	NA	TGCAGTGCTATAAAGGACAGGGCCGGAGCTGAAGCTTTCTTT	CSAIKDRAGAEAFF
TRBV12-3/TRBV12-4	TRBJ2-1	TRBD2	15	NA	TGTGCCAGCAGTTTTGGGAGGGTTCCATACAATGAGCAGTGCTTC	CASSFGRVPYNEQCF
TRBV21-1	TRBJ1-1	NA	17	NA	TGTGCCGGTTACGGACGTAGAGGACGGGGAATGAACACTGAAGCTTTCTTT	CAGYGRRGRGMNTEAFF
TRBV20-1	TRBJ2-1	NA	15	NA	TGCAGTGCCCAGACCGCATCGTATGGGCTGCATGAGCAGTTCTTC	CSAQTASYGLHEQFF
TRBV5-1	TRBJ2-5	NA	15	NA	TGCGCCAGCAGCTTGGCCGACAGGATACAAGAGACCCAGTACTTC	CASSLADRIQETQYF